Shown below are 24 T cell receptor beta chains from a single sample sequenced in a study of T cells after yellow fever vaccination. One entry per CDR3 protein, called by TCRdb with MiXCR from the 5' RACE reads. The repertoire holds some 68,000 distinct CDR3 sequences, over 6% seen once, with around 37% in the top ten. The sample consisted of CD8+ T cells sorted from PBMCs, taken about 41 days after the first yellow fever vaccination. These receptors were obtained from a man between 18 and 35 years old who received the YFV17D yellow fever vaccine.

This clonotype was recorded many times. J is TRBJ2-2 and V is TRBV5-1; no clear D. CDR3 length: 12 amino acids. In germline, CDR1 is SGHRS, CDR2 YFSETQ. Trimming took off 6 bases at V and 5 bases at J, with 8 bases between the two ends. This CDR3 reads CASIGVTGELFF. The CDR3 DNA follows: TGCGCCAGCATAGGCGTGACCGGGGAGCTGTTTTTT.

This clonotype was found many times. The V call is TRBV5-1, the J call TRBJ2-3, with D possibly TRBD1 on 6 matching bases. This CDR3 comprises 15 residues. The V gene's germline CDR1 is SGHRS and CDR2 YFSETQ. Trimming removed 2 bases at V and 0 bases at J, with 10 bases between. Here the CDR3 DNA reads TGCGCCAGCAGCTTTCGAGGGGGAAGCACAGATACGCAGTATTTT. It yields the protein CASSFRGGSTDTQYF.

This clonotype occurred many times. The chain couples TRBV7-9 to TRBJ2-7; D is perhaps TRBD2 (5 bases). V gave up 4 bases and J gave up 4 bases, with 11 bases separating them. This CDR3 region has 13 residues. Germline CDR1 reads SEHNR; CDR2 reads FQNEAQ (reference sequence). The chain's CDR3 is CASSSTTAYEQYF. The CDR3 DNA is TGTGCCAGCAGCTCGACTACCGCTTACGAGCAGTACTTC. Filled out from reference TRBV7-9 and TRBJ2-7, the complete variable domain reads DTGVSQNPRHKITKRGQNVTFRCDPISEHNRLYWYRQTLGQGPEFLTYFQNEAQLEKSRLLSDRFSAERPKGSFSTLEIQRTEQGDSAMYLCASSSTTAYEQYFGPGTRLTVT.

The chain combines TRBV12-3 or TRBV12-4 with TRBJ2-1, with unresolved D. V was clipped by 3 bases and J by 0 bases, with 21 bases between them. The CDR3 runs to 19 residues. The CDR3 coding sequence is TGTGCCAGCAGTTTTCCCCCGGCGGCTATTCTAAGCTCCTACAATGAGCAGTTCTTC. Its translation: CASSFPPAAILSSYNEQFF.

This clonotype has a handful of counts. The chain employs TRBV19 and TRBJ2-3; TRBD2 agrees at 14 bases. Germline trimming cut 3 bases from V and 8 bases from J; bases unmatched to any gene: 4. Germline lookup yields CDR1 LNHDA and CDR2 SQIVND (reference sequence). This CDR3 is 15 amino acids long. The DNA for the CDR3 is TGTGCCAGTAGTATGACTAGCGGGGGGGCCGGTACGCAGTATTTT. Amino acids: CASSMTSGGAGTQYF.

This clonotype was seen repeatedly, ten times or more. The chain employs TRBV20-1 and TRBJ2-7; D may be TRBD2 (5 bases). This CDR3 has 13 residues. Trimming removed 2 bases at V and 0 bases at J, with 8 bases between. Germline CDR1 DFQATT, CDR2 SNEGSKA (reference sequence). CDR3 in DNA: TGCAGTGCTAGAACGGACTTCTCCTACGAGCAGTACGTC. Amino acid sequence: CSARTDFSYEQYV.

Ten or more counts support this clonotype. The rearrangement joins TRBV30 to TRBJ1-2; 7 bases fit TRBD1. Germline CDR1 is GTSNPN and CDR2 is SVGIG (reference sequence). The CDR3 contains 11 residues. V shed 8 bases and J 2 bases; nucleotides not matched to a gene: 2. Written as DNA, the CDR3 is TGTGCCCGGGGACAGAACTATGGCTACACCTTC. Its protein is CARGQNYGYTF. Filled out from reference TRBV30 and TRBJ1-2, the complete variable domain reads SQTIHQWPATLVQPVGSPLSLECTVEGTSNPNLYWYRQAAGRGLQLLFYSVGIGQISSEVPQNLSASRPQDRQFILSSKKLLLSDSGFYLCARGQNYGYTFGSGTRLTVV.

This clonotype showed up just a few times. A much larger clone sits a single nucleotide away, making a read error possible. The chain joins TRBV7-6 to TRBJ2-7, with 7 bases aligning to TRBD1. V gave up 5 bases and J gave up 3 bases; unmatched junction bases: 7. CDR3 size: 14 residues. Germline V gene data show CDR1 as SGHVS and CDR2 as FNYEAQ. The CDR3 DNA follows: TGTGCCAGCAGCCCCGGGACAGAGGGCTACGAGCAGTACTTC. It codes for CASSPGTEGYEQYF.

V usage is TRBV3-1 and J usage is TRBJ1-1; D unclear. Germline V gives CDR1 LGHDT, CDR2 YNNKEL (reference sequence). The CDR3 has 14 residues. The germline V and J ends were trimmed by 4 bases and 3 bases, with 12 bases remaining between them. Here the CDR3 reads CASSPRTWDTEAFF. In nucleotides, the CDR3 is TGTGCCAGCAGCCCAAGGACCTGGGACACTGAAGCTTTCTTT.

This clonotype came up many times. The chain links TRBV6-5 to TRBJ2-1, with D possibly matching TRBD1 (6 bases). CDR1 is MNHEY and CDR2 is SVGAGI in the germline V gene. CDR3 length: 16 residues. The ends were cut back, 2 bases at V and 0 bases at J, with 11 bases in the middle. This CDR3 is CASSYTGPSSYNEQFF. CDR3 DNA sequence: TGTGCCAGCAGTTACACAGGGCCGAGCTCCTACAATGAGCAGTTCTTC.

The sample holds many counts of this clonotype. The chain joins TRBV5-1 to TRBJ1-2; TRBD1 aligns across 9 bases. CDR1 and CDR2 from the germline V gene are SGHRS and YFSETQ. The CDR3 is 15 amino acids. J lost 4 bases, V lost 4 bases, and 8 bases had no gene match. The CDR3 DNA sequence: TGCGCCAGCAGCGGCGGGACAGGGTTTTTCTATGGCTACACCTTC. Translating it yields CASSGGTGFFYGYTF. The entire variable domain, with the rest obtained from reference TRBV5-1 and TRBJ1-2, is as follows: KAGVTQTPRYLIKTRGQQVTLSCSPISGHRSVSWYQQTPGQGLQFLFEYFSETQRNKGNFPGRFSGRQFSNSRSEMNVSTLELGDSALYLCASSGGTGFFYGYTFGSGTRLTVV.

Ten or more counts support this clonotype. The chain joins TRBV7-9 to TRBJ2-1, with D unresolved. This CDR3 comprises 16 residues. From germline, CDR1 is SEHNR and CDR2 FQNEAQ (reference sequence). V lost 1 base to trimming and J lost 6 bases, with 16 bases between them. The CDR3, as DNA: TGTGCCAGCAGCTTAGGGACGGGTGGGCAGCTCAATGAGCAGTTCTTC. It translates to CASSLGTGGQLNEQFF.

This clonotype has a count of ten or more. The rearrangement joins TRBV11-2 to TRBJ2-1; D remains unclear. V was cut by 3 bases and J by 9 bases, with 21 bases left in between. Germline-derived CDR1 and CDR2 are SGHAT and FQNNGV. This CDR3 region has 16 residues. The CDR3 nucleotides read TGTGCCAGCAGCTTCGCCCGGGCTGTTCTGTGGTGTGAGCAGTTCTTC. It encodes CASSFARAVLWCEQFF.

The CDR3 DNA is TGCGCCAGCAGTGACATCCCTGGAGGGACTGAAGCTTTCTTT. It specifies CASSDIPGGTEAFF. This chain connects TRBV10-2 to TRBJ1-1; D is unclear. The V gene lost 3 bases and the J gene lost 5 bases, with 13 bases spanning the gap. This CDR3 has 14 residues. Germline assignment: CDR1 WSHSY and CDR2 SAAADI.

Regarding this clonotype: This could be a read error, since a much larger clone is one nucleotide away. The gene calls are TRBV20-1 and TRBJ2-3; no clear D gene. Trimming removed 0 bases at V and 1 base at J, with 8 bases between. This CDR3 region has 14 residues. Germline V gene data show CDR1 as DFQATT and CDR2 as SNEGSKA (reference sequence). CDR3 sequence: CSARERWGTDTQYF. The DNA for the CDR3 is TGCAGTGCTAGAGAACGTTGGGGCACAGATACGCAGTATTTT.

The chain employs TRBV4-3 and TRBJ1-1; a weak D match, TRBD1 (5 bases). The CDR3 extends over 14 amino acids. Per the germline V gene, CDR1 is LGHNA and CDR2 is YSLEER. V lost 0 bases to trimming and J lost 10 bases, with 15 bases between them. The CDR3 DNA reads TGCGCCAGCAGCCAAGATCTAGGGGCCACGGGAGCTTTCTTT. This encodes CASSQDLGATGAFF.

The rearrangement joins TRBV20-1 to TRBJ1-3, with D uncertain. V lost 3 bases to trimming and J lost 2 bases, with 11 bases between them. Germline loops: CDR1 DFQATT, CDR2 SNEGSKA (reference sequence). This CDR3 is 14 amino acids long. The CDR3: CSASRRAPGNTIYF. The DNA of the CDR3 is TGCAGTGCTAGTCGCCGGGCTCCTGGAAACACCATATATTTT.

This clonotype was recorded at least ten times. The V gene is TRBV29-1, the J gene TRBJ1-2, with D perhaps TRBD1 (5 bases). The CDR3 extends over 13 amino acids. Between the trimmed V and J ends, which lost 8 bases and 1 base, there was a span of 14 bases. CDR1 and CDR2 (germline): SQVTM, ANQGSEA. DNA for the CDR3: TGCAGCTACTTGACAGAATTTAACTATGGCTACACCTTC. Protein product: CSYLTEFNYGYTF.

This clonotype was recorded many times. The J gene is TRBJ2-7, the V gene TRBV4-3; 7 bases map to TRBD2. After removal of 0 bases from V and 0 bases from J, the junction contained 2 bases not matched to a gene. Looked up from germline, CDR1 is LGHNA and CDR2 is YSLEER. The CDR3 length is 15 residues. CDR3 bases: TGCGCCAGCAGCCAAGACCTAGCGGCCTCCTACGAGCAGTACTTC. This sequence encodes CASSQDLAASYEQYF.

This chain uses TRBV2 with TRBJ1-1; tentative D call: TRBD1 (6 bases). The germline CDR1 and CDR2 sequences are SNHLY and FYNNEI. This CDR3 region has 13 residues. The V end lost 6 bases, the J end lost 12 bases, and 20 bases lay between the germline ends. The CDR3 sequence is CASRLGEGVETFF. The CDR3, as DNA: TGTGCCAGCAGACTTGGGGAGGGGGTAGAAACTTTCTTT.

This clonotype was seen at least ten times. V and J are TRBV27 and TRBJ2-3, with 16 nucleotides matching TRBD2. Germline V gives CDR1 MNHEY, CDR2 SMNVEV (reference sequence). This CDR3 has 19 amino acids. After removal of 2 bases from V and 3 bases from J, the junction contained 8 bases not matched to a gene. The CDR3 bases are TGTGCCAGCAGTTTAACCCCCGGGACTAGCGGGGGGGCAACAGATACGCAGTATTTT. It yields the protein CASSLTPGTSGGATDTQYF.

At least ten counts were recorded for this clonotype. This chain links TRBV27 with TRBJ2-1; 9 bases fit TRBD1. The J segment lost 9 bases and the V segment lost 7 bases, leaving 13 bases of the junction unmatched. Germline V lookup: CDR1 MNHEY, CDR2 SMNVEV (reference sequence). The CDR3 is 15 residues long. Here the CDR3 DNA reads TGTGCCAGCATTGGGACAGGGCGATTGTTGCCTGAGCAGTTCTTC. It specifies CASIGTGRLLPEQFF.

In its sample, this clonotype was seen many times. This chain joins TRBV7-6 and TRBJ2-1, with 12 bases that match TRBD2. The CDR3 sequence is 15 residues long. Germline V lookup: CDR1 SGHVS, CDR2 FNYEAQ. Trimming removed 2 bases from V and 7 bases from J; junction bases left unmatched: 3. The CDR3 spells CASSLSTSGGNEQFF. The CDR3 DNA sequence: TGTGCCAGCAGCTTATCGACTAGCGGGGGTAATGAGCAGTTCTTC.

The V gene is TRBV12-2, the J gene TRBJ1-6; TRBD1 is the table's D call, not checked against the DNA. TRBV12-2 is a pseudogene locus. CDR3 length: 18 amino acids. The CDR3 here is CASRDMGQGRYPNSPLHF. CDR3 DNA: TGTGCAAGTCGCGACATGGGACAGGGCCGATACCCTAATTCACCCCTCCACTTT.